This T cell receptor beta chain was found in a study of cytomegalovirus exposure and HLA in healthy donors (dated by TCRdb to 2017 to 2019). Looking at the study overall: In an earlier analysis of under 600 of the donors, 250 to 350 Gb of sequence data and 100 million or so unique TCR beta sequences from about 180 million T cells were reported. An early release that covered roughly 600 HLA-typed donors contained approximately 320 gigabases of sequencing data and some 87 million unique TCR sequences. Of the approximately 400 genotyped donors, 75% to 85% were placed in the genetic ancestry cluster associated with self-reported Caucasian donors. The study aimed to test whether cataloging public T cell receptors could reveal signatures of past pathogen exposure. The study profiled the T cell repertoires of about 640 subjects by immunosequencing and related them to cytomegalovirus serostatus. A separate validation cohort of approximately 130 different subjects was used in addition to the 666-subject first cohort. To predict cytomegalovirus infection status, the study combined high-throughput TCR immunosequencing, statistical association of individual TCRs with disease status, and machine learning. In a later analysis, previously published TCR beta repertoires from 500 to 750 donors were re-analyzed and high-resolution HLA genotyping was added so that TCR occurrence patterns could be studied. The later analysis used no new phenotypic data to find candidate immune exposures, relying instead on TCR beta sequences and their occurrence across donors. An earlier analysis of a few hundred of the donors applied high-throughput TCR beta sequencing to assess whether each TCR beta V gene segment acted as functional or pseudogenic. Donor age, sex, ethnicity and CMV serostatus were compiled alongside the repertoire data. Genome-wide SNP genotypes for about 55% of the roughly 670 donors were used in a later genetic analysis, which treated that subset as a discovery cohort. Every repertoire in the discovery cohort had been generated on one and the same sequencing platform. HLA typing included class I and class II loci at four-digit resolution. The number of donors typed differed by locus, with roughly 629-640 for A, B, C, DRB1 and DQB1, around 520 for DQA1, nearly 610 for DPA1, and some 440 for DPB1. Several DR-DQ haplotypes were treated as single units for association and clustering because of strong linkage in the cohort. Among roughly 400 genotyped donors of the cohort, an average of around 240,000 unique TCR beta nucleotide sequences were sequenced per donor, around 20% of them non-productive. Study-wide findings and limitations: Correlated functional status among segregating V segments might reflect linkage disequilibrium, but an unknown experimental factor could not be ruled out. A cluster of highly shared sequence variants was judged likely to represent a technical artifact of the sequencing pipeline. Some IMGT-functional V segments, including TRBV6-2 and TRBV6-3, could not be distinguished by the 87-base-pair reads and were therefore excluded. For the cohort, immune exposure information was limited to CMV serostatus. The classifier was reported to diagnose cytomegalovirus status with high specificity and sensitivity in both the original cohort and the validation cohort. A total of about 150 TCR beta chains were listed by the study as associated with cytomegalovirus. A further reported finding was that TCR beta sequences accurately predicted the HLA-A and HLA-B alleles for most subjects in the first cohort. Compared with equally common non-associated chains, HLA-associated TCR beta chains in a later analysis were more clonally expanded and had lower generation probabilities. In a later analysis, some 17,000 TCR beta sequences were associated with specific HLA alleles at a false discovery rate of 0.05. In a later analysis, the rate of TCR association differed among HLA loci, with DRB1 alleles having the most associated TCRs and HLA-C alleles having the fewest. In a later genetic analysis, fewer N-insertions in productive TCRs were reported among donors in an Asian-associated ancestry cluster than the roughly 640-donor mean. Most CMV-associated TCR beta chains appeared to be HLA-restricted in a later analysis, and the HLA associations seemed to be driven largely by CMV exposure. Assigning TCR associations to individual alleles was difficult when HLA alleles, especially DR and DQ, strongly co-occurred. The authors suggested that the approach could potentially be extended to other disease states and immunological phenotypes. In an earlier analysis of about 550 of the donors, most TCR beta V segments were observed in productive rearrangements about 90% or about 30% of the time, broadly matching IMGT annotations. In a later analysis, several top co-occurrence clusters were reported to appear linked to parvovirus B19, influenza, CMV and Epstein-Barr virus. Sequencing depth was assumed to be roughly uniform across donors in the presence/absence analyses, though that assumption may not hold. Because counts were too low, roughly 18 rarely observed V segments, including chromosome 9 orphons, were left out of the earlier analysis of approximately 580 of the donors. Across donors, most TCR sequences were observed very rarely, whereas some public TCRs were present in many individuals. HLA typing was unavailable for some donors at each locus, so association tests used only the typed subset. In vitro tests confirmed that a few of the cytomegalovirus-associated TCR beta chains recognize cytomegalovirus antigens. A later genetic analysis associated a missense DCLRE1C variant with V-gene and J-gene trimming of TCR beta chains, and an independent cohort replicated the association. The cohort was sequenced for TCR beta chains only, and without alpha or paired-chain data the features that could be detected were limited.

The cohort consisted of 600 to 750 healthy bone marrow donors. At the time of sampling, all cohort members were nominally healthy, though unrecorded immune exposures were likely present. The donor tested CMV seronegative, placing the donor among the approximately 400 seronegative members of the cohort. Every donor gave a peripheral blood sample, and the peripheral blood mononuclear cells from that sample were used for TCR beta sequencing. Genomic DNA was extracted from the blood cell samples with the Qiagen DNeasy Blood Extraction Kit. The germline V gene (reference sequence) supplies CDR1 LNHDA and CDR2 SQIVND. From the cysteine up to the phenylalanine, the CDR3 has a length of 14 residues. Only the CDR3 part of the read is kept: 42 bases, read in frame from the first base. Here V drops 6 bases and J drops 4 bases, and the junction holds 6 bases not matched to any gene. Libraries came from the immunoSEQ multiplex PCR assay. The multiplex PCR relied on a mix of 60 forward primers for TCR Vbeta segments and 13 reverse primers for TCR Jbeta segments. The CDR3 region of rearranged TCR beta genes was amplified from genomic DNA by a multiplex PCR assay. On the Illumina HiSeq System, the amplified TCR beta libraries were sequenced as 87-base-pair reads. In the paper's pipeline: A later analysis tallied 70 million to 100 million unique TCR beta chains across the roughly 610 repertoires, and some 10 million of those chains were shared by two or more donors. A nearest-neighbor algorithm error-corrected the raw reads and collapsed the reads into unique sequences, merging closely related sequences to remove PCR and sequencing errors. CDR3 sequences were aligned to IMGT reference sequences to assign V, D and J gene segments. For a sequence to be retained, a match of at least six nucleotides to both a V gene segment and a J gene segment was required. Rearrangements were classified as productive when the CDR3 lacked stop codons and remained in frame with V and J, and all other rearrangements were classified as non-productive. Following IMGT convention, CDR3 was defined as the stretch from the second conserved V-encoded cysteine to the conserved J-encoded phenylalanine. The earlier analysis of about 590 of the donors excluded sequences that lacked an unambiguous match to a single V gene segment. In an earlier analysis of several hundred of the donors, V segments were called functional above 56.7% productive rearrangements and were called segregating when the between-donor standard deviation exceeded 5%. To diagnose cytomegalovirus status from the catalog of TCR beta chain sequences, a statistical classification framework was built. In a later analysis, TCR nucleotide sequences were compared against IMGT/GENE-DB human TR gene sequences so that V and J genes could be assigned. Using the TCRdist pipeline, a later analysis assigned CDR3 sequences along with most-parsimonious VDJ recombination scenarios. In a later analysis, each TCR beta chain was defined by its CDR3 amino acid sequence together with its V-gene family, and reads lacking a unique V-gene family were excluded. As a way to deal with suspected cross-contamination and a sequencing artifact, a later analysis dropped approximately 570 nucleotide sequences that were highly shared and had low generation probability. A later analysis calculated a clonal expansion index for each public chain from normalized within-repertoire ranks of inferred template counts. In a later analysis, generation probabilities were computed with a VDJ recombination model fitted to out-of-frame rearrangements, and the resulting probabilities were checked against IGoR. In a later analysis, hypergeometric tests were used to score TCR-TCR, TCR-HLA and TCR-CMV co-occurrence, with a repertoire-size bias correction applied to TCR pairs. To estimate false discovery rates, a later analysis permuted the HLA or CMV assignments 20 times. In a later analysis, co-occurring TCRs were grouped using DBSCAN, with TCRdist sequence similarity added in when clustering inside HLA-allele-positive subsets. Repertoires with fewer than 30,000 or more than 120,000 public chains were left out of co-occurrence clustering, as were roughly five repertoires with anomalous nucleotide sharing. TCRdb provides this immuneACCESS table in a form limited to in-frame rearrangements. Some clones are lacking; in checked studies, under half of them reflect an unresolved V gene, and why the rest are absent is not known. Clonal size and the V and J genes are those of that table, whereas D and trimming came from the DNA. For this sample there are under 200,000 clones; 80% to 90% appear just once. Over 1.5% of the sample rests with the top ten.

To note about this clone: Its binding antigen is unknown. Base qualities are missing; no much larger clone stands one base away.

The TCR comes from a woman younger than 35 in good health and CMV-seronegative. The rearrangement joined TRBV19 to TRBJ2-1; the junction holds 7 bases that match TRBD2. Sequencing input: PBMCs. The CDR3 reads CASRDGRPYNEQFF. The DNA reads TGTGCCAGTAGGGACGGGAGGCCGTACAATGAGCAGTTCTTC.